The next 16 T cell receptor beta chains were all read from a single sample in a study of Graves' ophthalmopathy and Graves' hyperthyroidism. Amplification targeted the TCR beta CDR3 regions, with RNA transcripts as the source material. First-round RT-PCR used HTBI primers; second-round multiplex PCR followed. TCRdb reprocessed the multiplex PCR reads via MiXCR and lists one record per CDR3 protein. Found here are about 640,000 distinct CDR3 sequences, about 38% of them singletons; the top ten hold over 2.5%. Input material: peripheral blood. The receptors derive from an adult man with Graves' ophthalmopathy.

DNA of the CDR3: TGTGCCAGCAACCGGGAAGCTGGCGGAAACACCATATATTTT. Translating gives CASNREAGGNTIYF. The chain has TRBV10-3 and TRBJ1-3, with D hard to call. The V end was cut by 10 bases, the J end by 4 bases, with 17 bases between. Germline values: CDR1 ENHRY, CDR2 SYGVKD. This CDR3 contains 14 residues.

The J gene is TRBJ1-1, the V gene TRBV27, with D unclear. In germline, CDR1 is MNHEY, CDR2 SMNVEV (reference sequence). The V end lost 5 bases, the J end lost 0 bases, and 13 bases lay between the germline ends. The CDR3 runs to 15 residues. The CDR3 sequence: CASSLTTTLNTEAFF. Written as DNA, the CDR3 is TGTGCCAGCAGTCTTACGACAACACTGAACACTGAAGCTTTCTTT.

Concerning this clonotype: A much bigger clone sits one base away, suggesting this may be a read error. The chain has TRBV2 and TRBJ2-2; TRBD2 matches 11 bases. CDR1 and CDR2 from the germline V gene are SNHLY and FYNNEI. Germline trimming cut 4 bases from V and 5 bases from J; bases unmatched to any gene: 6. The CDR3 is 16 residues long. This chain's CDR3 is CASSVGSGRETGELFF. The CDR3 coding sequence is TGTGCCAGCAGTGTTGGTAGCGGGAGGGAGACCGGGGAGCTGTTTTTT. The variable domain in full, completed from reference TRBV2 and TRBJ2-2, reads EPEVTQTPSHQVTQMGQEVILRCVPISNHLYFYWYRQILGQKVEFLVSFYNNEISEKSEIFDDQFSVERPDGSNFTLKIRSTKLEDSAMYFCASSVGSGRETGELFFGEGSRLTVL.

CDR3 loop: CASSPDRGRNTQYF. CDR3 bases: TGTGCCAGCAGCCCTGACAGGGGGCGAAATACGCAGTATTTT. The rearrangement links TRBV5-4 to TRBJ2-3, with 10 positions matching TRBD1. J lost 7 bases, V lost 4 bases, and 6 bases had no gene match. Germline V gene data show CDR1 as SGHNT and CDR2 as YYREEE (reference sequence). The CDR3 has 14 residues.

This clonotype was seen a single time. This may arise from a read error, as a much more abundant clone is one base away. The chain joins TRBV7-9 to TRBJ2-2, with 9 bases that match TRBD2. V lost 4 bases, J lost 7 bases, and 13 bases stayed unmatched. The germline gives CDR1 SEHNR, CDR2 FQNEAQ (reference sequence). The length of the CDR3 is 17 residues. The CDR3 DNA sequence: TGTGCCAGCAGCTGGAGACTTTGGACTAGCGACATCGGGGAGCTGTTTTTT. This encodes CASSWRLWTSDIGELFF.

This clonotype was seen ten or more times. The chain links TRBV29-1 to TRBJ1-1; no definite D call. The CDR3 runs to 10 residues. Per germline, CDR1 SQVTM and CDR2 ANQGSEA. V was trimmed by 4 bases and J by 7 bases, leaving 7 bases between them. The CDR3 reads CSVAGNEAFF. Here the CDR3 DNA reads TGCAGCGTTGCCGGGAATGAAGCTTTCTTT.

V and J are TRBV7-9 and TRBJ2-1; D possibly matches TRBD1 or TRBD2 (6 bases each). The length of the CDR3 is 15 residues. V lost 3 bases to trimming and J lost 9 bases, with 18 bases between them. Germline assignment: CDR1 SEHNR and CDR2 FQNEAQ (reference sequence). CDR3 DNA: TGTGCCAGCAGCTTGGGACTGGGGGCAACAGTTGAGCAGTTCTTC. Its translation: CASSLGLGATVEQFF.

The gene calls are TRBV3-1 and TRBJ2-7; D is ambiguous. The V gene lost 4 bases and the J gene lost 2 bases, with 9 bases spanning the gap. The CDR3 consists of 13 residues. Looked up from germline, CDR1 is LGHDT and CDR2 is YNNKEL (reference sequence). The CDR3 protein is CASSRSRTYEQYF. The CDR3 DNA follows: TGTGCCAGCAGCCGTAGCAGAACCTACGAGCAGTACTTC.

The chain carries TRBV4-3 and TRBJ1-5; D remains ambiguous. V dropped 0 bases and J dropped 3 bases, with 9 bases sitting between them. This CDR3 has 15 residues. CDR1 is LGHNA, CDR2 YSLEER, per germline. In DNA form, the CDR3 reads TGCGCCAGCAGCCAAGATGGGAACAACAATCAGCCCCAGCATTTT. Its protein is CASSQDGNNNQPQHF.

The V gene is TRBV29-1, the J gene TRBJ1-2, with no clear D. CDR1 and CDR2 (germline): SQVTM, ANQGSEA. V lost 8 bases to trimming and J lost 0 bases, with 10 bases between them. The CDR3 runs to 12 residues. Here the CDR3 reads CSIQSPNYGYTF. In DNA form, the CDR3 reads TGCAGCATCCAAAGCCCTAACTATGGCTACACCTTC. Full variable domain (rest looked up from reference TRBV29-1 and TRBJ1-2): SAVISQKPSRDICQRGTSLTIQCQVDSQVTMMFWYRQQPGQSLTLIATANQGSEATYESGFVIDKFPISRPNLTFSTLTVSNMSPEDSSIYLCSIQSPNYGYTFGSGTRLTVV.

About this clonotype: At one end, the junction sequence differs from germline, possibly due to a read error. CDR3 protein: CASSYSPAGLFF. The CDR3 DNA reads TGTGCCAGCAGTTACTCTCCAGCAGGACTGTTTTTT. The chain recombines TRBV10-3 with TRBJ1-4; D is unclear. The CDR3 is 12 amino acids. Germline V gene lookup returns CDR1 ENHRY and CDR2 SYGVKD.

This chain joins TRBV20-1 and TRBJ2-2; D might be TRBD1 or TRBD2, each matching 5 bases. Germline-derived CDR1 and CDR2 are DFQATT and SNEGSKA (reference sequence). V was clipped by 6 bases and J by 3 bases, with 14 bases between them. The CDR3 totals 14 residues. The CDR3 spells CSATKGPYTGELFF. As DNA, the CDR3 is TGCAGTGCCACCAAGGGACCGTACACCGGGGAGCTGTTTTTT.

This chain connects TRBV15 to TRBJ2-5; the match to TRBD2 covers 9 bases. The ends lost 1 base at V and 1 base at J; junction bases unmatched: 4. CDR1 and CDR2 (germline): LNHNV, YYDKDF (reference sequence). This CDR3 comprises 16 residues. The CDR3 loop reads CATSRVAGVPQETQYF. CDR3 nucleotides: TGTGCCACCAGCAGAGTAGCGGGGGTACCCCAAGAGACCCAGTACTTC.

This clonotype was detected many times. The rearrangement uses TRBV25-1 and TRBJ1-5; no reliable D call. Germline values: CDR1 MGHDK, CDR2 SYGVNS. The CDR3 spans 12 residues. Deletions cut 3 bases from V and 2 bases from J, with 2 bases between. CDR3 protein: CASSEGNQPQHF. CDR3 nucleotides: TGTGCCAGCAGTGAGGGCAATCAGCCCCAGCATTTT.

The chain is built from TRBV24-1 and TRBJ2-5; TRBD2 agrees at 9 bases. The CDR3 extends over 18 amino acids. V trimming: 3 bases; J trimming: 3 bases; junction bases outside the gene matches: 13. Germline values: CDR1 KGHDR, CDR2 SFDVKD. The CDR3 region is CATSDSRAGGLVEETQYF. The CDR3, as DNA: TGTGCCACCAGTGATAGCAGGGCGGGAGGGCTGGTCGAAGAGACCCAGTACTTC.

The V call is TRBV5-4, the J call TRBJ2-5, with unresolved D. V gave up 2 bases and J gave up 1 base, with 15 bases separating them. CDR1 is SGHNT, CDR2 YYREEE, per germline (reference sequence). The CDR3 is 16 residues long. The CDR3 DNA sequence: TGTGCCAGCAGCTTCTCCCCCGGAAGAATCCAAGAGACCCAGTACTTC. Its protein product is CASSFSPGRIQETQYF. Variable domain in full (rest from reference TRBV5-4 and TRBJ2-5): ETGVTQSPTHLIKTRGQQVTLRCSSQSGHNTVSWYQQALGQGPQFIFQYYREEENGRGNFPPRFSGLQFPNYSSELNVNALELDDSALYLCASSFSPGRIQETQYFGPGTRLLVL.